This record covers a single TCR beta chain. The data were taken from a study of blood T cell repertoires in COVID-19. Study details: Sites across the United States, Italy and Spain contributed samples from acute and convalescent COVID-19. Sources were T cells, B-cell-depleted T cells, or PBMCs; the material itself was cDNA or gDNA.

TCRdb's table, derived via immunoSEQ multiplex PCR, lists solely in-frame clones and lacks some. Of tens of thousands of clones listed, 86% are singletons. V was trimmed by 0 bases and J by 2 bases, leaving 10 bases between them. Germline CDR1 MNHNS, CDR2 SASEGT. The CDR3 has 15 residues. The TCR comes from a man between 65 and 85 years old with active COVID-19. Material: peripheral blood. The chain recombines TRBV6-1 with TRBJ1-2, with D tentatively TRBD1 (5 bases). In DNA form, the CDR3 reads TGTGCCAGCAGTGAAGCGGGGGGAATGAACTATGGCTACACCTTC. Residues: CASSEAGGMNYGYTF.